Presented here are 22 T cell receptor beta chains from one specimen sequenced in a study of human CD4 T cells and Enterobacteriaceae. Memory CD4+ T cells were sorted as all CD4+ cells except CD45RA+CCR7+CD95- naive cells, over 95% pure. This table comes from immunoSEQ multiplex PCR, and its TCRdb copy is limited to in-frame clones, with some not included. The sample includes fewer than 35,000 clones, approximately 80% of them seen just once. Sequenced material: memory CD4+ T cells from blood. Receptors were obtained from a human donor in good health.

This clone was counted only a few times. CDR3 nucleotides: TGTGCCAGTAGGAGACAGGGGACCGACTATGGCTACACCTTC. As protein: CASRRQGTDYGYTF. The chain has TRBV19 and TRBJ1-2; the match to TRBD1 covers 8 bases. This CDR3 contains 14 residues. Losses at the gene ends were 6 bases for V and 3 bases for J; bases not matched to a gene: 6. Germline V gives CDR1 LNHDA, CDR2 SQIVND (reference sequence).

The CDR3 protein is CASSEGAQGNQPQHF. The CDR3 DNA reads as TGTGCCAGCTCAGAGGGGGCGCAAGGCAATCAGCCCCAGCATTTT. The chain has TRBV18 and TRBJ1-5; 7 bases fit TRBD1. The germline CDR1 and CDR2 sequences are KGHSH and LQKENI. This CDR3 contains 15 residues. The trim removed 5 bases at V and 2 bases at J, leaving 6 bases unmatched.

V and J are TRBV28 and TRBJ2-7, with 8 bases that match TRBD2. The J segment lost 0 bases and the V segment lost 5 bases, leaving 6 bases of the junction unmatched. The germline CDR1 and CDR2 sequences are MDHEN and SYDVKM. CDR3 length: 15 amino acids. The chain's CDR3 is CASSATSAASYEQYF. CDR3 bases: TGTGCCAGCAGTGCGACTAGCGCGGCCTCCTACGAGCAGTACTTC.

V usage is TRBV12-1 and J usage is TRBJ2-1; whether TRBD2, the table's D call, matches the DNA was not checked. TRBV12-1 is flagged as a pseudogene. The CDR3 spans 17 residues. CDR3 amino acids: CASSFPTPTSGVNEQFF. In nucleotides, the CDR3 is TGTGCCAGCAGCTTTCCGACTCCGACTAGCGGGGTCAATGAGCAGTTCTTC.

The chain couples TRBV2 to TRBJ2-7, with D perhaps TRBD2 (7 bases). CDR1 and CDR2 from the germline V gene are SNHLY and FYNNEI. V lost 6 bases and J 3 bases, leaving 12 bases between the germline ends. The CDR3 runs 13 residues. CDR3 nucleotides: TGTGCCAGCAGGGGGGGGCAGGGCTACGAGCAGTACTTC. Its translation: CASRGGQGYEQYF.

J is TRBJ1-3 and V is TRBV18; D uncertain. CDR3 length equals 14 residues. V was shortened by 6 bases and J by 0 bases, with 9 bases between the two germline ends. CDR1 is KGHSH, CDR2 LQKENI, per germline. CDR3 amino acids: CASSPNGSGNTIYF. The DNA for the CDR3 is TGTGCCAGCTCGCCGAACGGCTCTGGAAACACCATATATTTT. Supplemented by reference TRBV18 and TRBJ1-3, the full variable domain reads NAGVMQNPRHLVRRRGQEARLRCSPMKGHSHVYWYRQLPEEGLKFMVYLQKENIIDESGMPKERFSAEFPKEGPSILRIQQVVRGDSAAYFCASSPNGSGNTIYFGEGSWLTVV.

The chain joins TRBV27 to TRBJ2-5; D not resolved. The CDR3 is made up of 13 amino acids. The V end was cut by 2 bases, the J end by 4 bases, with 8 bases between. Germline CDR1 and CDR2: MNHEY and SMNVEV (reference sequence). Written as DNA, the CDR3 is TGTGCCAGCAGTTTAGACTTCAGAGAGACCCAGTACTTC. Translating it yields CASSLDFRETQYF.

This clone was seen more than once but under ten times. The chain combines TRBV5-1 with TRBJ2-7; 9 bases match TRBD1. The CDR3 contains 14 residues. The V gene's germline CDR1 is SGHRS and CDR2 YFSETQ. Trimming took 1 base from V and 5 from J; bases not matched to a gene: 4. The CDR3 DNA reads as TGCGCCAGCAGCTTGACTACAGGGGGCCACGAGCAGTACTTC. Its protein product is CASSLTTGGHEQYF.

The chain combines TRBV5-1 with TRBJ2-3, with TRBD1 matching over 9 bases. In germline, CDR1 is SGHRS, CDR2 YFSETQ. The junction had 6 bases not matched to a gene; V was cut back by 3 bases and J by 4 bases. CDR3 length: 15 amino acids. The chain's CDR3 is CASSSGTGRADTQYF. In DNA, the CDR3 is TGCGCCAGCAGCTCCGGGACAGGGCGCGCAGATACGCAGTATTTT.

The J gene is TRBJ2-1, the V gene TRBV28, with D perhaps TRBD2 (6 bases). Trimming cost V 7 bases and J 5 bases, with 12 bases left between them. This CDR3 contains 13 residues. Germline V lookup: CDR1 MDHEN, CDR2 SYDVKM. CDR3 amino acids: CASILAQNNEQFF. The CDR3 nucleotides are TGTGCCAGCATCCTAGCGCAAAACAATGAGCAGTTCTTC.

The genes are TRBV5-1 and TRBJ2-5; D is tentatively TRBD1 or TRBD2 (7 bases each). V lost 4 bases, J lost 2 bases, and 12 bases lay in between. CDR1 is SGHRS and CDR2 is YFSETQ in the germline V gene. This CDR3 comprises 14 residues. CDR3 DNA sequence: TGCGCCAGCAGCCCGGGGGGACAGCAAGAGACCCAGTACTTC. Its protein is CASSPGGQQETQYF.

The rearrangement joins TRBV9 to TRBJ2-1; tentative D call: TRBD2 (5 bases). V shed 0 bases and J shed 14 bases, with 15 bases lying between them. Germline lookup yields CDR1 SGDLS and CDR2 YYNGEE. The CDR3 sequence is 13 residues long. CDR3 loop: CASSVVGQAREFF. The CDR3, as DNA: TGTGCCAGCAGCGTAGTAGGCCAAGCGAGGGAGTTCTTC.

In the case of this clone: One end of the junction does not line up with germline, which may come from a read error. The rearrangement links TRBV5-5 to TRBJ1-1; D is uncertain. The CDR3 is made up of 13 amino acids. The germline V gene has CDR1 SGHKS and CDR2 YYEKEE (reference sequence). In DNA, the CDR3 is TGTGCCAGCAGCCCGACGCGGAACCCTGAAGCTTTCTTT. Amino acids: CASSPTRNPEAFF.

The chain is built from TRBV5-1 and TRBJ2-2; 9 bases align to TRBD1. This CDR3 has 15 residues. With 4 bases clipped from V and 5 bases from J, the junction kept 6 bases outside the gene matches. From germline, CDR1 is SGHRS and CDR2 YFSETQ. The CDR3 DNA sequence: TGCGCCAGCAGCCCTGGACAGGGGATGACCGGGGAGCTGTTTTTT. It translates to CASSPGQGMTGELFF.

The genes are TRBV10-2 and TRBJ1-5; 7 nucleotides match TRBD1. V trimming: 6 bases; J trimming: 1 base; junction bases outside the gene matches: 3. Germline loops: CDR1 WSHSY, CDR2 SAAADI. The length of the CDR3 is 14 residues. The CDR3 coding sequence is TGCGCCAGCAGAACAGGGGCCAGCAATCAGCCCCAGCATTTT. As protein: CASRTGASNQPQHF.

The chain combines TRBV6-1 with TRBJ1-4; the D is unclear. The CDR3 has 11 residues. Germline CDR1 MNHNS, CDR2 SASEGT. Between the trimmed V and J ends, which lost 6 bases and 8 bases, there was a span of 7 bases. CDR3: CASSGVEKLFF. CDR3 bases: TGTGCCAGCAGCGGAGTAGAAAAACTGTTTTTT.

This chain uses TRBV30 with TRBJ2-7; 11 bases agree with TRBD1. CDR3 length: 12 amino acids. From germline, CDR1 is GTSNPN and CDR2 SVGIG (reference sequence). V lost 8 bases to trimming and J lost 7 bases; unmatched junction nucleotides: 7. The CDR3 nucleotides read TGTGCCGTTCGGACAGGGGGCGGAGAGCAGTACTTC. Residues: CAVRTGGGEQYF.

Here the CDR3 DNA reads TGTGCCCGATCGCGGTTGACAGGGGACCCTGGAAACACCATATATTTT. Translated, it gives CARSRLTGDPGNTIYF. The chain uses TRBV30 and TRBJ1-3; TRBD1 matches at 8 bases. V gave up 8 bases and J gave up 2 bases; unmatched junction bases: 14. This CDR3 contains 16 residues. Looked up from germline, CDR1 is GTSNPN and CDR2 is SVGIG (reference sequence).

The gene calls are TRBV6-1 and TRBJ2-7, with D perhaps matching TRBD1 (6 bases). The CDR3 is 15 amino acids. Germline CDR1 MNHNS, CDR2 SASEGT. V dropped 1 base and J dropped 0 bases, with 10 bases sitting between them. The CDR3 DNA follows: TGTGCCAGCAGTGAAGTCCAGGGGAGCTCCTACGAGCAGTACTTC. Its protein product is CASSEVQGSSYEQYF.

This clone turned up a few times. The gene calls are TRBV5-7 and TRBJ1-5, with D hard to call. TRBV5-7 is flagged as an ORF with uncertain function. V lost 5 bases and J 6 bases, leaving 21 bases between the germline ends. The CDR3 sequence is 16 residues long. The CDR3: CASSLIGYEGCQPQHF. The CDR3 DNA sequence: TGTGCCAGCAGTCTAATAGGGTACGAAGGATGTCAGCCCCAGCATTTT.

The chain combines TRBV28 with TRBJ2-1; 8 bases align to TRBD2. After removal of 6 bases from V and 5 bases from J, the junction contained 12 bases not matched to a gene. Germline V gives CDR1 MDHEN, CDR2 SYDVKM. The CDR3 is made up of 16 amino acids. CDR3 amino acids: CASRSRTSLGDNEQFF. CDR3 DNA sequence: TGTGCCAGCAGATCCCGGACTAGCCTGGGGGACAATGAGCAGTTCTTC.

Only one count was recorded for this clone. V usage is TRBV9 and J usage is TRBJ1-6; a weak D match, TRBD1 (6 bases). The CDR3 contains 17 residues. The V and J ends lost 4 bases and 4 bases respectively, with 18 bases between them. Germline CDR1 reads SGDLS; CDR2 reads YYNGEE. The CDR3 DNA is TGTGCCAGCAGCCGGCAGGGGCGGACTACTTATAATTCACCCCTCCACTTT. This codes for CASSRQGRTTYNSPLHF.